Shown below are 9 T cell receptor beta chains from a single sample sequenced in a study of blood T cell repertoires in COVID-19. The method was immunoSEQ multiplex PCR; TCRdb's version includes in-frame clones alone and lacks a portion of them. The sample carries 57,000 or so clones, 70% to 90% recorded once. Sequencing was performed on peripheral blood. These receptors were obtained from a human donor in a cohort sampled during active COVID-19.

This clone was seen only once. The CDR3 reads CASSFYREGGYTF. The CDR3 nucleotides read TGTGCCAGCAGCTTCTACAGGGAAGGAGGCTACACCTTC. The V and J genes are TRBV7-2 and TRBJ1-2; D might be TRBD1 (6 bases). The germline V gene has CDR1 SGHTA and CDR2 FQGNSA. The CDR3 loop spans 13 amino acids. Trimming left V 3 bases short and J 8 bases short, with 13 bases between.

The CDR3 nucleotides are TGTGCCAGCAGTTCTACAGGGAAGCTCTCCTACGAGCAGTACTTC. Protein product: CASSSTGKLSYEQYF. The gene calls are TRBV11-1 and TRBJ2-7; D perhaps matches TRBD1 (6 bases). The germline V gene encodes CDR1 SGHAT and CDR2 FQDESV (reference sequence). This CDR3 comprises 15 residues. Deletions cut 6 bases from V and 0 bases from J, with 15 bases between.

The chain joins TRBV7-9 to TRBJ2-7; 9 bases are shared with TRBD1. Trimming cost V 4 bases and J 4 bases; bases outside gene matches: 8. The CDR3 length is 15 residues. Per the germline V gene, CDR1 is SEHNR and CDR2 is FQNEAQ (reference sequence). The CDR3 DNA is TGTGCCAGCAGCTCGCGGGACAGGGATATGTACGAGCAGTACTTC. This gives the protein CASSSRDRDMYEQYF.

The chain employs TRBV9 and TRBJ1-2; tentative D call: TRBD1 (6 bases). This CDR3 spans 16 amino acids. The germline CDR1 and CDR2 sequences are SGDLS and YYNGEE. V lost 3 bases to trimming and J lost 6 bases, with 21 bases between them. As DNA, the CDR3 is TGTGCCAGCAGCGAGGGGTCAACGGGCAGGGGAAATGGCTACACCTTC. It translates to CASSEGSTGRGNGYTF.

This clone has just one count. The chain couples TRBV25-1 to TRBJ1-6; perhaps TRBD1 as D (5 bases). The CDR3 is 15 residues long. Trimming pared 3 bases from V and 9 bases from J, leaving 15 bases between. From germline, CDR1 is MGHDK and CDR2 SYGVNS. The CDR3 loop reads CASSEASGNSSPLHF. As DNA, the CDR3 is TGTGCCAGCAGTGAGGCATCAGGGAATAGTTCACCCCTCCACTTT.

The chain recombines TRBV7-3 with TRBJ2-2, with TRBD2 matching over 11 bases. This CDR3 comprises 14 residues. With 5 bases clipped from V and 6 bases from J, the junction kept 2 bases outside the gene matches. Germline CDR1 SGHTA, CDR2 FQGTGA. CDR3 region: CASSPSGRPGELFF. The CDR3 DNA follows: TGTGCCAGCAGCCCTAGCGGGAGGCCCGGGGAGCTGTTTTTT.

This sequence joins TRBV10-3 and TRBJ2-1; D remains unclear. V lost 6 bases and J 1 base, leaving 7 bases between the germline ends. The CDR3 runs to 13 residues. Germline V gene sequence: CDR1 ENHRY, CDR2 SYGVKD. The CDR3 DNA reads TGTGCCATCAGCGTACGGTCCTACAATGAGCAGTTCTTC. Translation: CAISVRSYNEQFF.

The chain links TRBV28 to TRBJ1-2; a weak D match, TRBD1 (5 bases). Germline V gene sequence: CDR1 MDHEN, CDR2 SYDVKM. Trimming left V 1 base short and J 7 bases short, with 13 bases between. The CDR3 runs to 14 residues. The CDR3 sequence is CASSLYPGKAGYTF. The DNA for the CDR3 is TGTGCCAGCAGTTTATATCCAGGGAAGGCTGGCTACACCTTC.

The rearrangement uses TRBV19 and TRBJ2-7; D unclear. Per germline, CDR1 LNHDA and CDR2 SQIVND (reference sequence). The CDR3 contains 11 residues. Trimming took 9 bases from V and 6 from J, leaving 12 bases between them. CDR3 nucleotide sequence: TGTGCCAGCGGTCCTAAGATCGAGCAGTACTTC. Protein sequence: CASGPKIEQYF.